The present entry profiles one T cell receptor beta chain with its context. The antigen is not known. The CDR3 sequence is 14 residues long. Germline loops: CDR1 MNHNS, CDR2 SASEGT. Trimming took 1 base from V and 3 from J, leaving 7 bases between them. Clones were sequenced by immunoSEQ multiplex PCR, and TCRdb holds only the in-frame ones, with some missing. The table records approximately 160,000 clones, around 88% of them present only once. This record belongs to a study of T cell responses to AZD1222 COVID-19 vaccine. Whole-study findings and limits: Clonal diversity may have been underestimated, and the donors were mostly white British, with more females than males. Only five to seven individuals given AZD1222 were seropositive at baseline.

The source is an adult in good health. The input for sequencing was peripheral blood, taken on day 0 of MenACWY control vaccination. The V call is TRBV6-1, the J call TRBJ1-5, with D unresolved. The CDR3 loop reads CASSEGGNNQPQHF. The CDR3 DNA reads TGTGCCAGCAGTGAAGGGGGAAACAATCAGCCCCAGCATTTT.